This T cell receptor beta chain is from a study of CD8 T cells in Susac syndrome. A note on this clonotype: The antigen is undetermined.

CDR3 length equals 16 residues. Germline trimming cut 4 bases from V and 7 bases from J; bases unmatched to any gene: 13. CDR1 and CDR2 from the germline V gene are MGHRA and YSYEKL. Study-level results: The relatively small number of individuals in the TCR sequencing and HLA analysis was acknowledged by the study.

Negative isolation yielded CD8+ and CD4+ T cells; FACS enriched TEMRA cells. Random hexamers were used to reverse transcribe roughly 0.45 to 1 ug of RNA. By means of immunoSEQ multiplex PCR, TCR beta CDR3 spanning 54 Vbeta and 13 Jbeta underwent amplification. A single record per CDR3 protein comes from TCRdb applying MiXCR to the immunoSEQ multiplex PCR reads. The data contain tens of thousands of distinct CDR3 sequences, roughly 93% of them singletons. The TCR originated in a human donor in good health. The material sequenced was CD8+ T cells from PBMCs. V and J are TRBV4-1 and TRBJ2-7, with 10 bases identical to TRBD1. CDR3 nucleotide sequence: TGCGCCAGCAGCCCAAGTTCGGGACAGGGGCTTAGGGAGCAGTACTTC. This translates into CASSPSSGQGLREQYF.